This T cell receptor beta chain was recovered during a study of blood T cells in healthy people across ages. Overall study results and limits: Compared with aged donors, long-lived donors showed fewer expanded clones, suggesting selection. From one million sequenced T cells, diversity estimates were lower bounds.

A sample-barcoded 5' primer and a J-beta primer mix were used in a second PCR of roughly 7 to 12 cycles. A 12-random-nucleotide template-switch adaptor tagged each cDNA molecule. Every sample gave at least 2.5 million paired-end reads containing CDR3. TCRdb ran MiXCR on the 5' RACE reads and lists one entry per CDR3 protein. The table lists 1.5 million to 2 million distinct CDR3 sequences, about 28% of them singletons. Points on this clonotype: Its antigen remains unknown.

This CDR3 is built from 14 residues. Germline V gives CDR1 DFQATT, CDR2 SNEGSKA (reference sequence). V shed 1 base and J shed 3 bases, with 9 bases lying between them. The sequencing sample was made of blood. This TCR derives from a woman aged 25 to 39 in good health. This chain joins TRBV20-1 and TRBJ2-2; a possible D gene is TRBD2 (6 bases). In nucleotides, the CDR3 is TGCAGTGCTAGAGTTGGGGGGTACACCGGGGAGCTGTTTTTT. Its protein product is CSARVGGYTGELFF.